This T cell receptor beta chain was recorded in a study of Ad26.COV2.S vaccination and SARS-CoV-2 variants. Across the study: Participants got Ad26.COV2.S intramuscularly, once or twice 56 days apart.

Study-level results: Spike-specific TCR breadth was greater after Ad26.COV2.S than placebo. In TCR breadth and depth analyses, total T cell responses may have been underestimated.

About this clone: Its antigen is not known.

The CDR3 length is 18 residues. Germline V CDR1 and CDR2: SGHRS, YFSETQ. V trimming: 0 bases; J trimming: 4 bases; junction bases outside the gene matches: 6. Sample treatment: around 19 received Ad26.COV2.S at low or high dose, single or two shots; about 5 received placebo; per-sample allocation not given. Sampling occurred on day 63 after the first vaccine or placebo injection. Adults aged 18-55 years in Boston included the donor. Repertoires were generated with immunoSEQ multiplex PCR, while TCRdb's copy carries only in-frame clones and drops some. The top ten hold 3.6% of the sample, which has about 420,000 clones, approximately 90% seen once.

This receptor was obtained from a person between 18 and 65 years old who received the Ad26.COV2.S COVID-19 vaccine or a placebo. Material: peripheral blood, obtained in a trial of Ad26.COV2.S vaccine versus placebo. V and J are TRBV5-1 and TRBJ2-3; the match to TRBD2 covers 15 bases. CDR3 nucleotide sequence: TGCGCCAGCAGCTTGGTGCGGACTAGCGGGGGGGATGCAGATACGCAGTATTTT. Translating it yields CASSLVRTSGGDADTQYF.